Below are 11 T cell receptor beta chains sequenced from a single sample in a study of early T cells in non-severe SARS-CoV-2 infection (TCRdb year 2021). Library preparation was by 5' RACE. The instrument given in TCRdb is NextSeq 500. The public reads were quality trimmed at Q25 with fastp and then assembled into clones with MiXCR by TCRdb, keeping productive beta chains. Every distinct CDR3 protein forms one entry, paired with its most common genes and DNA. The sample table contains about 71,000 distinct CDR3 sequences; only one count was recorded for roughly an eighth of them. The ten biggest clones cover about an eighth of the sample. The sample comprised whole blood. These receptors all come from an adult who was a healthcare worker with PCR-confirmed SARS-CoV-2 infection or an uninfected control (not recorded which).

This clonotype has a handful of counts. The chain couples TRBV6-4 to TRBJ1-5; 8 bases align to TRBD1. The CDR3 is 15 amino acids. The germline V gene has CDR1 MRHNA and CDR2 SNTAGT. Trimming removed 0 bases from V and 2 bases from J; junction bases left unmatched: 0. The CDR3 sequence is CASSDSTGGNQPQHF. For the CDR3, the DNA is TGTGCCAGCAGTGACTCGACAGGGGGCAATCAGCCCCAGCATTTT.

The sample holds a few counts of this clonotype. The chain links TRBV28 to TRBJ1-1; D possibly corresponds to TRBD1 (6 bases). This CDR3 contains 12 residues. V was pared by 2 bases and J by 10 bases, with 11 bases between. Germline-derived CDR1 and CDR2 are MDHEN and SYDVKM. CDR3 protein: CASSLPETGAFF. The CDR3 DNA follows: TGTGCCAGCAGTTTACCCGAGACAGGAGCTTTCTTT.

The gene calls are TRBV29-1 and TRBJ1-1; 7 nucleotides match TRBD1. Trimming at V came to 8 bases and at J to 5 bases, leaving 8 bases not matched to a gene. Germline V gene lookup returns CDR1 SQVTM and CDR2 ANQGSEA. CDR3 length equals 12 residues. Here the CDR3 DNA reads TGCAGCCTGGCAGGGGGGGGGACTGAAGCTTTCTTT. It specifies CSLAGGGTEAFF.

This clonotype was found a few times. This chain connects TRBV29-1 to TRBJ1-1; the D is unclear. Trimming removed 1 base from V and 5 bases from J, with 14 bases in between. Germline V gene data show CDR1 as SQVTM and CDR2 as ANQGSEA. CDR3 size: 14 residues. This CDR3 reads CSVEGGTIGTEAFF. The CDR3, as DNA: TGCAGCGTTGAAGGGGGTACCATAGGGACTGAAGCTTTCTTT.

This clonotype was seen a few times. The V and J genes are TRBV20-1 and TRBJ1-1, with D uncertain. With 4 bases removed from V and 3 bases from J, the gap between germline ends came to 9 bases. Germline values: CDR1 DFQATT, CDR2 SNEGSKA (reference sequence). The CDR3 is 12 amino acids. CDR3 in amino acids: CSAKGWDTEAFF. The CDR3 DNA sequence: TGCAGTGCTAAAGGTTGGGACACTGAAGCTTTCTTT.

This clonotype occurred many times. This CDR3 is CASSSQLAGGPGFF. DNA for the CDR3: TGTGCCAGCAGCTCCCAACTAGCGGGGGGCCCGGGGTTCTTC. The J gene is TRBJ2-1, the V gene TRBV7-2; 12 nucleotides match TRBD2. Trimming removed 4 bases from V and 15 bases from J; junction bases left unmatched: 10. The CDR3 consists of 14 residues. CDR1 and CDR2 from the germline V gene are SGHTA and FQGNSA.

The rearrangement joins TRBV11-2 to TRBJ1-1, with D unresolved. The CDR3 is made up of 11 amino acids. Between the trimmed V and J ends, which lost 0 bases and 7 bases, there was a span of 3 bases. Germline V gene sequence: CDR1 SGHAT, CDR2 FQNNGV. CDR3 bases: TGTGCCAGCAGCTTAGAAGTTGAAGCTTTCTTT. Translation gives CASSLEVEAFF.

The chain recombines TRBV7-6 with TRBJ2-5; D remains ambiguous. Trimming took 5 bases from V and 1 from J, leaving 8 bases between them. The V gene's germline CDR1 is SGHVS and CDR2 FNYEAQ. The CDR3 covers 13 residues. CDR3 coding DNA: TGTGCCAGCAGCGGAATCCCCCAAGAGACCCAGTACTTC. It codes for CASSGIPQETQYF. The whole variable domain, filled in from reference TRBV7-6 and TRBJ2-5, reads GAGVSQSPRYKVTKRGQDVALRCDPISGHVSLYWYRQALGQGPEFLTYFNYEAQQDKSGLPNDRFSAERPEGSISTLTIQRTEQRDSAMYRCASSGIPQETQYFGPGTRLLVL.

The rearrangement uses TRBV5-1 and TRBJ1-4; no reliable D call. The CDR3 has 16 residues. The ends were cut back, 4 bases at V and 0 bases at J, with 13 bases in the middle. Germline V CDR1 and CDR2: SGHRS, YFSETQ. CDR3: CASSPRQAATNEKLFF. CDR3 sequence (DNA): TGCGCCAGCAGCCCCCGCCAGGCTGCAACTAATGAAAAACTGTTTTTT. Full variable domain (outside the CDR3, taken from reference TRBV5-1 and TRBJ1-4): KAGVTQTPRYLIKTRGQQVTLSCSPISGHRSVSWYQQTPGQGLQFLFEYFSETQRNKGNFPGRFSGRQFSNSRSEMNVSTLELGDSALYLCASSPRQAATNEKLFFGSGTQLSVL.

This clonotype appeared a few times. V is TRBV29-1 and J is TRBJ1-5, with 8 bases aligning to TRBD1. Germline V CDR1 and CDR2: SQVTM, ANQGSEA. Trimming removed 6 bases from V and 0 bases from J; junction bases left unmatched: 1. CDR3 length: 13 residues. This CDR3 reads CSVGTGSNQPQHF. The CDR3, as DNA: TGCAGCGTCGGGACAGGTAGCAATCAGCCCCAGCATTTT. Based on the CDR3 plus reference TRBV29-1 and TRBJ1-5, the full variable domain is SAVISQKPSRDICQRGTSLTIQCQVDSQVTMMFWYRQQPGQSLTLIATANQGSEATYESGFVIDKFPISRPNLTFSTLTVSNMSPEDSSIYLCSVGTGSNQPQHFGDGTRLSIL.

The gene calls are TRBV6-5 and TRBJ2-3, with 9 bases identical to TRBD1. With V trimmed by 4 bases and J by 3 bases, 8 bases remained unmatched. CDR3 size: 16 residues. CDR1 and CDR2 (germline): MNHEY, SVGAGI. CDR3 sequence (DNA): TGTGCCAGCAGTTCCGGGCGGGACAGGGTAACAGATACGCAGTATTTT. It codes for CASSSGRDRVTDTQYF.